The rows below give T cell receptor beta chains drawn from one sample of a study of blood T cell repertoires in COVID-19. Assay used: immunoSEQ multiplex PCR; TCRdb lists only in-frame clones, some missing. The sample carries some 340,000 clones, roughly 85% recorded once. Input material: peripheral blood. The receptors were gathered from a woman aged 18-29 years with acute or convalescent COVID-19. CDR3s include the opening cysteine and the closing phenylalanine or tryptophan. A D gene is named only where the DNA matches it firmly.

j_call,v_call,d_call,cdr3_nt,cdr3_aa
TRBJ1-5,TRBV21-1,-,TGTGCCAGCAGCAAAGCGGGGACAGGGTCGTTGGGCAATCAGCCCCAGCATTTT,CASSKAGTGSLGNQPQHF
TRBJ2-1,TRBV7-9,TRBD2,TGTGCCAGCAGCAAGAGATTAGCGGGAACCTACAATGAGCAGTTCTTC,CASSKRLAGTYNEQFF
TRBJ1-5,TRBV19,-,TGTGCCAGTAAGTGGCAGGGTGGAAGCAATCAGCCCCAGCATTTT,CASKWQGGSNQPQHF
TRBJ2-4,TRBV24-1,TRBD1,TGTGCCACCAGTATGGGACAGGGTAGCATTCAGTACTTC,CATSMGQGSIQYF
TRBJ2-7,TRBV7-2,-,TGTGCCAGCAGCTTTACAGGGAGCTCCTACGAGCAGTACTTC,CASSFTGSSYEQYF
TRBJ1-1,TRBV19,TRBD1,TGTGCCAGTAGTTGGGACAGGCACCGAGAAGCTTTCTTT,CASSWDRHREAFF
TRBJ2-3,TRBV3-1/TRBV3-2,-,TGTGCCAGCAGTCGACTTACCGATACGCAGTATTTT,CASSRLTDTQYF
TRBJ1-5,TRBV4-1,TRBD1,TGCGCCAGCAGCCAGACAGGGGGCGGGAATCAGCCCCAGCATTTT,CASSQTGGGNQPQHF
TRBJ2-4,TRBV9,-,TGTGCCAGCAGCAACGGGGTTTCGGCCAAAAACATTCAGTACTTC,CASSNGVSAKNIQYF
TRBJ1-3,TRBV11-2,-,TGTGCCAGCAGCGCTCACTGGTCCTCTGGAAACACCATATATTTT,CASSAHWSSGNTIYF
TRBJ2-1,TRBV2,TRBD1,TGTGCCAGCAGAAGACCCGGGACAGGGGGCGATGAGCAGTTCTTC,CASRRPGTGGDEQFF
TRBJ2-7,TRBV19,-,TGTGCCAGTGGGAACCAGGGCTCCTACGAGCAGTACTTC,CASGNQGSYEQYF
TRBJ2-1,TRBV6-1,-,TGTGCCAGCAGTGTTACGCAGGGGAGCTCCTACAATGAGCAGTTCTTC,CASSVTQGSSYNEQFF
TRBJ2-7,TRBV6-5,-,TGTGCCAGCAGTTACTCTCTAGTAGGGGGTTACTACGAGCAGTACTTC,CASSYSLVGGYYEQYF
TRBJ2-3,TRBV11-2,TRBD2,TGTGCCAGCCAGCGGGGGCTTGGCACAGATACGCAGTATTTT,CASQRGLGTDTQYF
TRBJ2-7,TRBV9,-,TGTGCCAGCAGCTCCACAGGGCAAGGCGAGCAGTACTTC,CASSSTGQGEQYF
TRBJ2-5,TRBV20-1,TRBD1,TGCAGTGCGGACAGGGGGCAGACCCAGTACTTC,CSADRGQTQYF
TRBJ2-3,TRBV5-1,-,TGCGCCAGCAGCCCACGCGGGCCAAGCACAGATACGCAGTATTTT,CASSPRGPSTDTQYF
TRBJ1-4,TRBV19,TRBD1,TGTGCCAGTAGCCGGGACAGGGAGGTGGCTAATGAAAAACTGTTTTTT,CASSRDREVANEKLFF
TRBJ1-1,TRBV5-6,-,TGTGCCAGCAGCTTGTTAACAGGGTATTTAACTGAAGCTTTCTTT,CASSLLTGYLTEAFF
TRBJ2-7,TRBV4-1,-,TGCGCCAGCAGCCAAGAAGGACTCCTCCCTCTCGAGCAGTACTTC,CASSQEGLLPLEQYF
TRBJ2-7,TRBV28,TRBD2,TGTGCCAGCAGTTTATGGTCCCCTACTAGCGGCCACCACTACGAGCAGTACTTC,CASSLWSPTSGHHYEQYF
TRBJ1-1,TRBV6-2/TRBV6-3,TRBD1,TGTGCCAGCAGTGGGGGACAGTGGGACACTGAAGCTTTCTTT,CASSGGQWDTEAFF
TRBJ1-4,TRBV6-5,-,TGTGCCAGCAGTATTCAGGGGATCGGGGAAAAACTGTTTTTT,CASSIQGIGEKLFF
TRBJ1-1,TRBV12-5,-,TGTGCTAGTGGCCTCCAGGGGATGGCTGAAGCTTTCTTT,CASGLQGMAEAFF
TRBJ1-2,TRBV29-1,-,TGCAGCGAACGGGGGTCTCATGGCTACACCTTC,CSERGSHGYTF
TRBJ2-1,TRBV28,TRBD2,TGTGCCAGCCATGGACTAGGGTCCTACAATGAGCAGTTCTTC,CASHGLGSYNEQFF
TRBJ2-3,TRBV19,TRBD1,TGTGCCAGTAGTATCCGGGACAGGGAAATCCCAGATACGCAGTATTTT,CASSIRDREIPDTQYF